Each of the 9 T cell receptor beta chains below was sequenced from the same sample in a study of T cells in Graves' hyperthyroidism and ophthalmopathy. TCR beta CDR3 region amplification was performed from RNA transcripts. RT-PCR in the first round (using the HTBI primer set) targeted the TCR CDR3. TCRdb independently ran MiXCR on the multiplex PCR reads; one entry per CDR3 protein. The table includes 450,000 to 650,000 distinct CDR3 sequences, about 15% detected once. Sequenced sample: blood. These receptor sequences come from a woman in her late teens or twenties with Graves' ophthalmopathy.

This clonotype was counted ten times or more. The CDR3 DNA reads as TGCAGTGCTTTAAGGGAATCCTACGAGCAGTACTTC. Translating gives CSALRESYEQYF. The chain couples TRBV20-1 to TRBJ2-7, with D uncertain. Trimming shortened V by 5 bases and J by 1 base, and 9 bases separated the two germline ends. In germline, CDR1 is DFQATT, CDR2 SNEGSKA (reference sequence). This CDR3 comprises 12 residues.

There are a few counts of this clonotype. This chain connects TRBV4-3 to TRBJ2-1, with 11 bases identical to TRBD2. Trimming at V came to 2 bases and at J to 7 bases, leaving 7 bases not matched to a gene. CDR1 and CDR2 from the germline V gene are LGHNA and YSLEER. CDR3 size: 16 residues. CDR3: CASSQIYSGRANEQFF. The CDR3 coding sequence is TGCGCCAGCAGCCAAATATATAGCGGGAGGGCTAATGAGCAGTTCTTC.

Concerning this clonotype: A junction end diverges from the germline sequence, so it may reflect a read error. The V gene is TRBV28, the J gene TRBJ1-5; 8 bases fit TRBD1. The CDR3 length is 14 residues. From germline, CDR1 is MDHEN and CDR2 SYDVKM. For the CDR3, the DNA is TGTGCCGGCAGCCGGACAGGGTCACATCAGCCCCAGCATTTT. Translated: CAGSRTGSHQPQHF.

The CDR3 DNA reads as TGTGCCAGTAGTTCACCGGGACACCCGAACACTGAAGCTTTCTTT. Translating it yields CASSSPGHPNTEAFF. The rearrangement links TRBV19 to TRBJ1-1; perhaps TRBD1 as D (6 bases). The CDR3 has 15 residues. Trimming shortened V by 5 bases and J by 1 base, and 14 bases separated the two germline ends. Germline CDR1 and CDR2: LNHDA and SQIVND (reference sequence). The whole variable domain, remainder taken from reference TRBV19 and TRBJ1-1, is DGGITQSPKYLFRKEGQNVTLSCEQNLNHDAMYWYRQDPGQGLRLIYYSQIVNDFQKGDIAEGYSVSREKKESFPLTVTSAQKNPTAFYLCASSSPGHPNTEAFFGQGTRLTVV.

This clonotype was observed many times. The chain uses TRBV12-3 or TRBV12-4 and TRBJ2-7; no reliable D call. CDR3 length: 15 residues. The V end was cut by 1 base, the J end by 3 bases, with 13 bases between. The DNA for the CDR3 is TGTGCCAGCAGTTTAGGACAAGGCCGATTCTACGAGCAGTACTTC. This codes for CASSLGQGRFYEQYF.

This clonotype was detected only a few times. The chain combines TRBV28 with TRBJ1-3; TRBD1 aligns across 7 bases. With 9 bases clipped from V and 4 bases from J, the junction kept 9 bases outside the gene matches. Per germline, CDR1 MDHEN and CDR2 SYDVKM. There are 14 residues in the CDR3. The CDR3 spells CASTNRGYGNTIYF. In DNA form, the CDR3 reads TGTGCCAGTACTAACAGGGGTTACGGAAACACCATATATTTT.

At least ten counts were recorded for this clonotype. The CDR3 loop is CASSLQGYSNQPQHF. The CDR3 DNA reads TGTGCCAGCAGCCTACAGGGGTATAGCAATCAGCCCCAGCATTTT. This chain uses TRBV2 with TRBJ1-5; 7 positions match TRBD1. Trimming removed 6 bases from V and 0 bases from J; junction bases left unmatched: 5. The CDR3 covers 15 residues. From germline, CDR1 is SNHLY and CDR2 FYNNEI.

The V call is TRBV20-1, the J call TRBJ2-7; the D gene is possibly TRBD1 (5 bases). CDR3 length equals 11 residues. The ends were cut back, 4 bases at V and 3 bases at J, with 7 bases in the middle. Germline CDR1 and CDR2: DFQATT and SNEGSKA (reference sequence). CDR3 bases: TGCAGTGCTACCAGGGACTACGAGCAGTACTTC. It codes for CSATRDYEQYF.

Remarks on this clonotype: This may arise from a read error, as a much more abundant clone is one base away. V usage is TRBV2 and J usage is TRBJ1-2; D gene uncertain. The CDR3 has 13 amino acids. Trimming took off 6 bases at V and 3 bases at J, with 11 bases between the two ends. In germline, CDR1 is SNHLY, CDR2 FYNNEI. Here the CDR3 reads CASRLDPDYGYTF. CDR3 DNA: TGTGCCAGCAGACTGGACCCAGACTATGGCTACACCTTC. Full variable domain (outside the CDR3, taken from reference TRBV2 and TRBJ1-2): EPEVTQTPSHQVTQMGQEVILRCVPISNHLYFYWYRQILGQKVEFLVSFYNNEISEKSEIFDDQFSVERPDGSNFTLKIRSTKLEDSAMYFCASRLDPDYGYTFGSGTRLTVV.